This record concerns one T cell receptor (beta chain) sequence. CDR1 and CDR2 (germline): SGHTA, FQGNSA. The CDR3 is 12 residues long. With 2 bases removed from V and 9 bases from J, the gap between germline ends came to 8 bases. Generated by immunoSEQ multiplex PCR, the TCRdb table keeps only in-frame clones and is missing some. Among some 140,000 clones listed, about 95% were seen once. These data come from a study of T cell changes during pregnancy in multiple sclerosis. The material was peripheral blood, obtained after pregnancy. V is TRBV7-2 and J is TRBJ2-1; D is unresolved. The receptor was derived from a female donor with multiple sclerosis, enrolled in a pregnancy study. For the CDR3, the DNA is TGTGCCAGCAGCTTAACCCGCGGTGAGCAGTTCTTC. Translation: CASSLTRGEQFF. Full variable domain (missing parts from reference TRBV7-2 and TRBJ2-1): GAGVSQSPSNKVTEKGKDVELRCDPISGHTALYWYRQSLGQGLEFLIYFQGNSAPDKSGLPSDRFSAERTGGSVSTLTIQRTQQEDSAVYLCASSLTRGEQFFGPGTRLTVL.